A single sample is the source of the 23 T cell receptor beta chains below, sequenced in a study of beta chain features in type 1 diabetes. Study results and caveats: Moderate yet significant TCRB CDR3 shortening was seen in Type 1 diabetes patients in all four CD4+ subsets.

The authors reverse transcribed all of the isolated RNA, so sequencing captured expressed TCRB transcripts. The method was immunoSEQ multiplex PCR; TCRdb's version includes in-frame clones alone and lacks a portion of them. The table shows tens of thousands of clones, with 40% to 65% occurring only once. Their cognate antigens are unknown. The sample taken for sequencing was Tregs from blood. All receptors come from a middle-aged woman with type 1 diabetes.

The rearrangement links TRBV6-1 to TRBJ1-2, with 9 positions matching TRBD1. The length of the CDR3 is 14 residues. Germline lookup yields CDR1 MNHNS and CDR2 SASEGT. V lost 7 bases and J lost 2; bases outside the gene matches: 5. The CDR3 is CASTPTGGNYGYTF. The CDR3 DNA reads TGTGCCAGCACGCCGACAGGGGGGAACTATGGCTACACCTTC.

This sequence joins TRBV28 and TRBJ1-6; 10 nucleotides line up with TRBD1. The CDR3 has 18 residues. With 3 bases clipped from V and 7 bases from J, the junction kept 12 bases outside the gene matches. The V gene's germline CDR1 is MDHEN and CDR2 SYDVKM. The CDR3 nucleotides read TGTGCCAGCAGTTTCTCCGGCGGGGGGACAGGGGAAAATTCACCCCTCCACTTT. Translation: CASSFSGGGTGENSPLHF.

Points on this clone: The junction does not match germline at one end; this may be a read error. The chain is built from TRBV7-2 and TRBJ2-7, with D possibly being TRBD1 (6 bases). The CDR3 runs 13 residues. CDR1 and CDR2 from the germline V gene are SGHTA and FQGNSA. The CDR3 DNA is TGTGCCAGCAGCAGAGGGGGATCGGGTGGGGTCTTCTTC. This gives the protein CASSRGGSGGVFF.

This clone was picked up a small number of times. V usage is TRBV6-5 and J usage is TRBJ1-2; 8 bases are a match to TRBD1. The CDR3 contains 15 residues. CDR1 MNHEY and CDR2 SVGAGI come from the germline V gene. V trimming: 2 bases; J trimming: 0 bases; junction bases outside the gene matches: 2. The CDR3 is CASSYRDRSNYGYTF. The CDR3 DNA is TGTGCCAGCAGTTACCGGGACAGGTCTAACTATGGCTACACCTTC.

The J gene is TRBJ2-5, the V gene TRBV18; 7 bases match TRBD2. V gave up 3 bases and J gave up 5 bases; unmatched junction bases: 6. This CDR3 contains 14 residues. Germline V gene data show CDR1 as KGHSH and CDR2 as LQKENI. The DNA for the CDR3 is TGTGCCAGCTCACCCCGACTAGCTACTGAGACCCAGTACTTC. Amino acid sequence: CASSPRLATETQYF.

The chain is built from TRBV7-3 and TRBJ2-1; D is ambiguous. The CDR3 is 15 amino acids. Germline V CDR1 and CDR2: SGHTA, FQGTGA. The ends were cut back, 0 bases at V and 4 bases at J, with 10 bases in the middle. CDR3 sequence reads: CASSLTPSSYNEQFF. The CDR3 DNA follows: TGTGCCAGCAGCTTAACCCCCTCGTCTTACAATGAGCAGTTCTTC. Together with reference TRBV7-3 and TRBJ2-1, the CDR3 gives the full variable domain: GAGVSQTPSNKVTEKGKYVELRCDPISGHTALYWYRQSLGQGPEFLIYFQGTGAADDSGLPNDRFFAVRPEGSVSTLKIQRTERGDSAVYLCASSLTPSSYNEQFFGPGTRLTVL.

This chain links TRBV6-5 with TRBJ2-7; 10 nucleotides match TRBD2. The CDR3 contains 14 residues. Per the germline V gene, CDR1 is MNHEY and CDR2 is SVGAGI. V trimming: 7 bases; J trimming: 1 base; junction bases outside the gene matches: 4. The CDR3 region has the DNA TGTGCCAGCACTCGGACTAGCGGATCCTACGAGCAGTACTTC. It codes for CASTRTSGSYEQYF.

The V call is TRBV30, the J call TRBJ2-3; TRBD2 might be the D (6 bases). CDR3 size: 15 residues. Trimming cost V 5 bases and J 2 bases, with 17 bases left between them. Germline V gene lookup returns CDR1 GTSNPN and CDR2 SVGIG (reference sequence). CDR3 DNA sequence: TGTGCCTGGCGCTTCGCGGGACTTTTCACAGATACGCAGTATTTT. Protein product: CAWRFAGLFTDTQYF.

CDR3: CASSVGRGFSYNEQFF. The CDR3 coding sequence is TGTGCCAGCAGCGTAGGCCGCGGGTTCTCCTACAATGAGCAGTTCTTC. The rearrangement uses TRBV9 and TRBJ2-1; perhaps TRBD2 as D (5 bases). The ends were cut back, 0 bases at V and 0 bases at J, with 10 bases in the middle. The CDR3 length is 16 residues. The germline V gene encodes CDR1 SGDLS and CDR2 YYNGEE.

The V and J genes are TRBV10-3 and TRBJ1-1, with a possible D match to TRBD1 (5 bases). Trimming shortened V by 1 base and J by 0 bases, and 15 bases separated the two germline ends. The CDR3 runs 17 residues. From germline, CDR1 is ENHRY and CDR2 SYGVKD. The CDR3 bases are TGTGCCATCAGTGAGTTCCAGGGCCCGTTAATGAACACTGAAGCTTTCTTT. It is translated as CAISEFQGPLMNTEAFF.

The CDR3 DNA sequence: TGTGCCAGCAGCCTGAGGCTAAGGGGAAACTCCTACGAGCAGTACTTC. Translating gives CASSLRLRGNSYEQYF. The chain recombines TRBV5-6 with TRBJ2-7, with D perhaps matching TRBD1 (5 bases). With 4 bases removed from V and 0 bases from J, the gap between germline ends came to 17 bases. The CDR3 has 16 residues. Germline V gives CDR1 SGHDT, CDR2 YYEEEE.

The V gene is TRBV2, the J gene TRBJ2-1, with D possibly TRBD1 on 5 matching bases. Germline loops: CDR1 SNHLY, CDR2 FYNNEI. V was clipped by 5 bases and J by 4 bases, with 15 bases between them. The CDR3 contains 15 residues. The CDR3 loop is CASSYSPAGYNEQFF. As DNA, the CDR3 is TGTGCCAGCAGTTACTCCCCGGCAGGGTACAATGAGCAGTTCTTC. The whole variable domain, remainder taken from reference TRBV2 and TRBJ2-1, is EPEVTQTPSHQVTQMGQEVILRCVPISNHLYFYWYRQILGQKVEFLVSFYNNEISEKSEIFDDQFSVERPDGSNFTLKIRSTKLEDSAMYFCASSYSPAGYNEQFFGPGTRLTVL.

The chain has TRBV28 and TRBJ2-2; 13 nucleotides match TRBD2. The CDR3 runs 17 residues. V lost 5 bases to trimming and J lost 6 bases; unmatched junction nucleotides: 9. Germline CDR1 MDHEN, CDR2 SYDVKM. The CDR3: CASSVMGLAGTSGELFF. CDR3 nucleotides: TGTGCCAGCAGTGTTATGGGACTAGCGGGAACCTCCGGGGAGCTGTTTTTT.

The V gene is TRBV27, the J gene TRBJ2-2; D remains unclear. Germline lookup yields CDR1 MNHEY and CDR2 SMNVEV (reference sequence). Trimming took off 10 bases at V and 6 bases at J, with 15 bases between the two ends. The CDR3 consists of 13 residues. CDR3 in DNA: TGTGCCACTACCCGGGTTTCGCCCGGGGAGCTGTTTTTT. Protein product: CATTRVSPGELFF.

The CDR3 region is CAWSPPIASPQHF. DNA of the CDR3: TGTGCCTGGAGTCCCCCTATAGCGTCGCCCCAGCATTTT. The chain has TRBV30 and TRBJ1-5; D ambiguous. CDR1 is GTSNPN and CDR2 is SVGIG in the germline V gene (reference sequence). V lost 2 bases to trimming and J lost 9 bases, with 14 bases between them. The CDR3 is made up of 13 amino acids. The whole variable domain, filled in from reference TRBV30 and TRBJ1-5, reads SQTIHQWPATLVQPVGSPLSLECTVEGTSNPNLYWYRQAAGRGLQLLFYSVGIGQISSEVPQNLSASRPQDRQFILSSKKLLLSDSGFYLCAWSPPIASPQHFGDGTRLSIL.

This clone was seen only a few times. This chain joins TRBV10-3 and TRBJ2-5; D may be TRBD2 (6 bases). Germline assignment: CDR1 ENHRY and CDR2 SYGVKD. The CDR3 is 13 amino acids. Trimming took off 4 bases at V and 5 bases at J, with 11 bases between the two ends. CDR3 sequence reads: CAISVGGEETQYF. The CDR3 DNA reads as TGTGCCATCAGTGTCGGGGGAGAGGAGACCCAGTACTTC.

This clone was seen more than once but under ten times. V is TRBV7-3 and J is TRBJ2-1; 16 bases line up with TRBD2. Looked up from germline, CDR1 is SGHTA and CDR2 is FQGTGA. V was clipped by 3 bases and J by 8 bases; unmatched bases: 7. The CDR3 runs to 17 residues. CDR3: CASSFQGLAGGRDEQFF. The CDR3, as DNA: TGTGCCAGCAGCTTCCAGGGACTAGCGGGAGGGAGGGATGAGCAGTTCTTC.

The CDR3 DNA follows: TGTGCCAGCACCCTGACAGGGGGCATGAGCACTGAAGCTTTCTTT. Translation gives CASTLTGGMSTEAFF. The chain combines TRBV11-2 with TRBJ1-1; 10 nucleotides line up with TRBD1. The germline CDR1 and CDR2 sequences are SGHAT and FQNNGV. J gave up 4 bases and V 7 bases, and 9 bases lay outside the gene matches. The CDR3 covers 15 residues.

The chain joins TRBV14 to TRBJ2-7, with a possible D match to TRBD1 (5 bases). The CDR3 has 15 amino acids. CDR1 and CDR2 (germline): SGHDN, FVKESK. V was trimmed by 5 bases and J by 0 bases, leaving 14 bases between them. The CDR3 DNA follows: TGTGCCAGCAGCAGATTATTAGGGGCCTCCTACGAGCAGTACTTC. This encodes CASSRLLGASYEQYF.

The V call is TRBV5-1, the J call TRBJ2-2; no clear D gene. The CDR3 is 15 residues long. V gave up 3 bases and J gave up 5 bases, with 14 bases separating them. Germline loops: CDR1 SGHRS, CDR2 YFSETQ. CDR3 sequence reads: CASSSSIPRTGELFF. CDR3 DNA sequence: TGCGCCAGCAGCTCTTCTATCCCTAGGACCGGGGAGCTGTTTTTT.

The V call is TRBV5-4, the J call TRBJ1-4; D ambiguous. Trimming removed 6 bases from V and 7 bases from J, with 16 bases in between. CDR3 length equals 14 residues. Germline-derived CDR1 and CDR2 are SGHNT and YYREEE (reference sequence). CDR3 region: CASKSRGFGEKLFF. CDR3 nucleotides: TGTGCCAGCAAGTCTAGAGGATTTGGTGAAAAACTGTTTTTT.

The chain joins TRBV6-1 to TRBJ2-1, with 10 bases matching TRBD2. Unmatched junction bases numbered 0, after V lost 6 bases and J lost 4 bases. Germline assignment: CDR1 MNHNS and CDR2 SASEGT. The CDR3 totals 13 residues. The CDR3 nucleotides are TGTGCCAGCAGACTAGCGGGATACAATGAGCAGTTCTTC. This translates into CASRLAGYNEQFF.

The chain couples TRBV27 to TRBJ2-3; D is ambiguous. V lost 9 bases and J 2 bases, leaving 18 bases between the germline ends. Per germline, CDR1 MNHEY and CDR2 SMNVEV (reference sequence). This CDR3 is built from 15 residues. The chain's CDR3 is CASQAFRSSTDTQYF. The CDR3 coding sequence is TGTGCCAGTCAGGCCTTCCGAAGCTCCACAGATACGCAGTATTTT.